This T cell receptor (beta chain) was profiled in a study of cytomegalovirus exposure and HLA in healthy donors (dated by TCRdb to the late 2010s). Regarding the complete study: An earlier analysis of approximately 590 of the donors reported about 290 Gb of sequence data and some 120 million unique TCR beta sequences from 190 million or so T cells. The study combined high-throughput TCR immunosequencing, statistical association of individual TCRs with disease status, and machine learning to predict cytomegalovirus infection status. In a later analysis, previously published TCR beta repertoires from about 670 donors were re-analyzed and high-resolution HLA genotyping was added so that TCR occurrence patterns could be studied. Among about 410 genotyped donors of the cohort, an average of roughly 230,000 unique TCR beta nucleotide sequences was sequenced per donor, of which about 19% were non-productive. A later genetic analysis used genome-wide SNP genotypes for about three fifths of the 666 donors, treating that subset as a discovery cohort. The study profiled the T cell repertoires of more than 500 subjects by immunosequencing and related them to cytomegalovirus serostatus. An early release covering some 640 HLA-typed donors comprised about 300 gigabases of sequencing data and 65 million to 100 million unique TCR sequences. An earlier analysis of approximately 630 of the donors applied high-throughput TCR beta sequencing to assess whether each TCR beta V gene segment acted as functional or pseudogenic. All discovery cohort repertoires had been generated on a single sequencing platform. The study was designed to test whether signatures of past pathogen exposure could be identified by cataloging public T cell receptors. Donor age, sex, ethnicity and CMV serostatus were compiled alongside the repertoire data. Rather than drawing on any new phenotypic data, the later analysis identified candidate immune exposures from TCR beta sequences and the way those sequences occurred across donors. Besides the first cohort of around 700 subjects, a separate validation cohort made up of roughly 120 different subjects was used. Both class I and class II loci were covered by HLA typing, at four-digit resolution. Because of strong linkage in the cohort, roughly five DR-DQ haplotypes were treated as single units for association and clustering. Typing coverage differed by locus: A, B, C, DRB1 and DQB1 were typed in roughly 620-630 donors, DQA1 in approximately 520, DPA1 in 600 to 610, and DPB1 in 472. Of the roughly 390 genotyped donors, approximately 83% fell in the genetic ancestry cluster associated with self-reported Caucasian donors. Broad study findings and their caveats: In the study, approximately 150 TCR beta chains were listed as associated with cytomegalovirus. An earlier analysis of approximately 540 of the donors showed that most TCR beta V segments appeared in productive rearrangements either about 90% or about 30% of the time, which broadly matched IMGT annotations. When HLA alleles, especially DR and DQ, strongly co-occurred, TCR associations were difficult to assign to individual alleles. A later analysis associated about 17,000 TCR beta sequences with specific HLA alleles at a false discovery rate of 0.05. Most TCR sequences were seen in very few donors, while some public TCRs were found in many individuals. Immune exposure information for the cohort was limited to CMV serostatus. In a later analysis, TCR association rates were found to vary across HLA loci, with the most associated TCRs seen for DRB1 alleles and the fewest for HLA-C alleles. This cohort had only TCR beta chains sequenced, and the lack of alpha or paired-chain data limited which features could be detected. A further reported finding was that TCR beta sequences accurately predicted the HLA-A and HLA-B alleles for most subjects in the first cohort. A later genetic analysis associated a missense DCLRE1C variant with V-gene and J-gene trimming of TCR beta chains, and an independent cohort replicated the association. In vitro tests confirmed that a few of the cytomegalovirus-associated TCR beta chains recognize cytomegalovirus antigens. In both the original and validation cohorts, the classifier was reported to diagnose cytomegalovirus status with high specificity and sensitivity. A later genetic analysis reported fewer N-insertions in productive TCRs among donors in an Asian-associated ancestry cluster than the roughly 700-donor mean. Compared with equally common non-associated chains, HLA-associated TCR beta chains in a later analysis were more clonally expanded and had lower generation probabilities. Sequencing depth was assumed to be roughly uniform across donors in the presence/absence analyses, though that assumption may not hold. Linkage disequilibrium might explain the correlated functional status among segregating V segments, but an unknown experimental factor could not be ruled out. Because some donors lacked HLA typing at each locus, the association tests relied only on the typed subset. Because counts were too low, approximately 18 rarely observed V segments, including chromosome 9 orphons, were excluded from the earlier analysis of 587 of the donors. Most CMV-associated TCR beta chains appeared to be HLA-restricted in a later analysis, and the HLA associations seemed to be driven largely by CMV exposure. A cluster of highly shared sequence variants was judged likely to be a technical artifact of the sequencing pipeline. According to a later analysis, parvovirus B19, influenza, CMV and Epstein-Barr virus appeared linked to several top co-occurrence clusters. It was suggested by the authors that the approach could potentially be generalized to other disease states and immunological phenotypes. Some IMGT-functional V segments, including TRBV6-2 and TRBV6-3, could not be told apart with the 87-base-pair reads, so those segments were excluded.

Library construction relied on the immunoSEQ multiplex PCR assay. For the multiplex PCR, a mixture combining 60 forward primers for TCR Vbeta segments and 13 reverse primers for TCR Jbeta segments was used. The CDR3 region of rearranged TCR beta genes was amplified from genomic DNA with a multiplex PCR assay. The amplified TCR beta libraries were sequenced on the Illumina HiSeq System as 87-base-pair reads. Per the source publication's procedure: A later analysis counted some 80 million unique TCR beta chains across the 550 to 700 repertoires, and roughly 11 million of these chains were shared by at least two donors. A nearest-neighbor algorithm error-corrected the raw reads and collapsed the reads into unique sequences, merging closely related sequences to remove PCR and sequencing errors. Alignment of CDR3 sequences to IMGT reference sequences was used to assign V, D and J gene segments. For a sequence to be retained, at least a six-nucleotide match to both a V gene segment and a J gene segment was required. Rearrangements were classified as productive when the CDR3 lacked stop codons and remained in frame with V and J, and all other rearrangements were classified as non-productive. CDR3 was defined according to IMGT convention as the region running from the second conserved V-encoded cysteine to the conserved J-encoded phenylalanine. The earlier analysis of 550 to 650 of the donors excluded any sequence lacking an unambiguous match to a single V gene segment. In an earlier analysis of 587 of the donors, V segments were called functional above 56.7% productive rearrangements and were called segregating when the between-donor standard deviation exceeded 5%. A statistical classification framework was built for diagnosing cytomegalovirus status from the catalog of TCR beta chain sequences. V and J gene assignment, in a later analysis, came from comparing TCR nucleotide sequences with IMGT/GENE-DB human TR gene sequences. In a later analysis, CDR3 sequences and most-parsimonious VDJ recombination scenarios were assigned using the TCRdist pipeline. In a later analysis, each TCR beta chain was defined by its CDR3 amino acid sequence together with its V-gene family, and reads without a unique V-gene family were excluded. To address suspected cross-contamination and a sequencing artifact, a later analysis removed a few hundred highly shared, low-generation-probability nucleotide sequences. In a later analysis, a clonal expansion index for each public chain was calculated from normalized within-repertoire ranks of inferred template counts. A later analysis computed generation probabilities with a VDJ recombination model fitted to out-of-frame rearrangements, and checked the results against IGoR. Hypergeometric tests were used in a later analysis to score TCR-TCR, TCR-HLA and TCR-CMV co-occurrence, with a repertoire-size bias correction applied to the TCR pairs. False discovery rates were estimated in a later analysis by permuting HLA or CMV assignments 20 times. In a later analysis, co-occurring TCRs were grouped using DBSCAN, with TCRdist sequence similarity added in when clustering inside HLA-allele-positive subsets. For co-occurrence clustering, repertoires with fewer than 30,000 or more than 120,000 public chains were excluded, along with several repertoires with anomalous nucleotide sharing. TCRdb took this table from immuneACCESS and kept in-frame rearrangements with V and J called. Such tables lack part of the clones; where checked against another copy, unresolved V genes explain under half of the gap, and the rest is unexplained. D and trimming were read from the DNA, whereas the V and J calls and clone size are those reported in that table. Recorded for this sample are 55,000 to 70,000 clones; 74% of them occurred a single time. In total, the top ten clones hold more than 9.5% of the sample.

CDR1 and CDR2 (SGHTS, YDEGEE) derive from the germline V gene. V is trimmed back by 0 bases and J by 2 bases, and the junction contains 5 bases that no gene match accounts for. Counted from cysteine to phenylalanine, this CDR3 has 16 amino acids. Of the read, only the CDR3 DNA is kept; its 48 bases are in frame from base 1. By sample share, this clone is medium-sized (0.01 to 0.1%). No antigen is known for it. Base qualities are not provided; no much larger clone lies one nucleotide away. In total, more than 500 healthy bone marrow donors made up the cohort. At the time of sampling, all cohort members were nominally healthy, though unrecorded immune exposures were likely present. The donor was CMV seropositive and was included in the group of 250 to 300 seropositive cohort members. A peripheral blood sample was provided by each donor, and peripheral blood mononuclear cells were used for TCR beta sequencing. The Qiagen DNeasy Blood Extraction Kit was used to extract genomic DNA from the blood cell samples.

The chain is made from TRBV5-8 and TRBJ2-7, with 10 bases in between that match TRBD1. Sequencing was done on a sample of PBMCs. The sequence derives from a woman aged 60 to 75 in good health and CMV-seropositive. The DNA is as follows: TGTGCCAGCAGCTTGGTTGAGGGACAGGGGACCTACGAGCAGTACTTC. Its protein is CASSLVEGQGTYEQYF.